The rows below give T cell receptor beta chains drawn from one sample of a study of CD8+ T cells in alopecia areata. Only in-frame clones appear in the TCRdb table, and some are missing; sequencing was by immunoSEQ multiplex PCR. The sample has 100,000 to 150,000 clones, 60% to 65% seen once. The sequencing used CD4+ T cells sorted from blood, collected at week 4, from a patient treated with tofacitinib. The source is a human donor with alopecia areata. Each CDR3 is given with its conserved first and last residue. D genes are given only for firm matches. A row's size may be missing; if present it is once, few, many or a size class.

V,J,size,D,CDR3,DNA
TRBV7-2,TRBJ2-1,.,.,CASSLTLYNEQFF,TGTGCCAGCAGCTTAACACTGTACAATGAGCAGTTCTTC
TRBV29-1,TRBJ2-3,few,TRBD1,CSVSPGQVGDTQYF,TGCAGCGTTTCCCCGGGACAGGTTGGAGATACGCAGTATTTT
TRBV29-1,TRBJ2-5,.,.,CSVVNAQETQYF,TGCAGCGTTGTTAACGCGCAAGAGACCCAGTACTTC
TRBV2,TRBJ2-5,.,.,CASRSIGETQYF,TGTGCCAGCAGGAGCATAGGAGAGACCCAGTACTTC
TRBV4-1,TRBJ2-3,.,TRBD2,CASSHNQRGEDTQYF,TGCGCCAGCAGCCATAACCAGCGGGGCGAAGATACGCAGTATTTT
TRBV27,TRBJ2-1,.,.,CASSFGLQRFEQFF,TGTGCCAGCAGTTTCGGACTACAGCGGTTTGAGCAGTTCTTC
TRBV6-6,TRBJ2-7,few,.,CASSSRLEQYF,TGTGCCAGCAGTTCCCGCCTCGAGCAGTACTTC
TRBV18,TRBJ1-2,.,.,CASSPAGGERGYTF,TGTGCCAGCTCACCTGCGGGCGGGGAGCGTGGCTACACCTTC
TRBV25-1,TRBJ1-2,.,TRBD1,CASRGTGDYGYTF,TGTGCCAGCAGGGGGACAGGGGACTATGGCTACACCTTC
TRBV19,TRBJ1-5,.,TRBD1,CASRDRDNQPQHF,TGTGCCAGTAGGGACAGGGACAATCAGCCCCAGCATTTT
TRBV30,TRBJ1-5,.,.,CAWSVLGNQPQHF,TGTGCCTGGAGTGTTCTCGGTAATCAGCCCCAGCATTTT
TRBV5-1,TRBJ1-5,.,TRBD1,CASSLTGANNQPQHF,TGCGCCAGCAGCTTGACAGGGGCCAACAATCAGCCCCAGCATTTT
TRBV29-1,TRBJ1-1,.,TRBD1,CSVEGRGQGGTEAFF,TGCAGCGTTGAAGGCCGCGGACAGGGAGGGACTGAAGCTTTCTTT
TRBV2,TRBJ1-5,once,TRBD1,CASSQGEGNQPQHF,TGTGCCAGCAGTCAGGGGGAGGGCAATCAGCCCCAGCATTTT
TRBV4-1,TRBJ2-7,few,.,CASSQASEYYEQYF,TGCGCCAGCAGCCAAGCTAGCGAGTACTACGAGCAGTACTTC
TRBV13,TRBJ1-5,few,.,CASSLAGGRQPQHF,TGTGCCAGCAGCTTAGCCGGGGGCAGGCAGCCCCAGCATTTT
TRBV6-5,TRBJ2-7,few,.,CASSYRLDSYEQYF,TGTGCCAGCAGTTATCGGCTAGATAGCTACGAGCAGTACTTC
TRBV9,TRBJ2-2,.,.,CASTDEGVSGELFF,TGTGCCAGCACCGACGAGGGGGTTAGCGGGGAGCTGTTTTTT
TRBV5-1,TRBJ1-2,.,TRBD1,CASSQDRGSSYTF,TGCGCCAGCAGCCAGGACAGGGGTAGTAGCTACACCTTC
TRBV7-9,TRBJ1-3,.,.,CASSLKGPGNTIYF,TGTGCCAGCAGCTTAAAGGGTCCCGGAAACACCATATATTTT
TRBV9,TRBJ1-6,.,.,CASSVGLDNSPLHF,TGTGCCAGCAGCGTAGGCCTCGATAATTCACCCCTCCACTTT
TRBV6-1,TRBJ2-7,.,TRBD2,CASSVAGQYEQYF,TGTGCCAGCAGTGTAGCGGGGCAGTACGAGCAGTACTTC
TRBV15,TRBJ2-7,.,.,CATSRDRGDYEQYF,TGTGCCACCAGCAGAGATAGGGGAGACTACGAGCAGTACTTC
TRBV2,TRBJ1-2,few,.,CASRIAGLQDGYTF,TGTGCCAGCAGAATCGCGGGACTACAGGATGGCTACACCTTC
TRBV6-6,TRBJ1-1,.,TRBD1,CAGSGGAEAFF,TGTGCCGGGTCAGGGGGCGCTGAAGCTTTCTTT
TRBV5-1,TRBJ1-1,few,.,CASSSSKDPEAFF,TGCGCCAGCAGCTCTTCCAAGGATCCTGAAGCTTTCTTT
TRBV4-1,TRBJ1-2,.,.,CASSQEGSGGYTF,TGCGCCAGCAGCCAAGAAGGATCGGGGGGCTACACCTTC
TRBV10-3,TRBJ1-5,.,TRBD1,CAGGQGANQPQHF,TGTGCCGGGGGACAGGGGGCCAATCAGCCCCAGCATTTT
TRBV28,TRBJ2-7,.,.,CASSLQYEQYF,TGTGCCAGCAGTTTACAGTACGAGCAGTACTTC
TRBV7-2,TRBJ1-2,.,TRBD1,CASSFGQGGYTF,TGTGCCAGCAGCTTTGGACAGGGTGGCTACACCTTC
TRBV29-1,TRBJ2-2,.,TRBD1,CSVRQGDTGELFF,TGCAGCGTTAGACAGGGGGACACCGGGGAGCTGTTTTTT
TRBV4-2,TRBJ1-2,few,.,CASSTTEYGYTF,TGTGCCAGCAGCACGACAGAATATGGCTACACCTTC
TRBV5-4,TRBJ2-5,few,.,CASSLEANQETQYF,TGTGCCAGCAGCTTGGAGGCCAACCAAGAGACCCAGTACTTC
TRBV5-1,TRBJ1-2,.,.,CASSLGLVVDGYTF,TGCGCCAGCAGCTTGGGACTGGTGGTGGATGGCTACACCTTC
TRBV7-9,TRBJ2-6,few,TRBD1,CASSYNRGRVGTGANVLTF,TGTGCCAGCAGCTACAACAGGGGGCGCGTTGGAACTGGGGCCAACGTCCTGACTTTC
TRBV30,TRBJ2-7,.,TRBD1,CAWSVGTGDNYEQYF,TGTGCCTGGAGTGTAGGTACAGGGGATAACTACGAGCAGTACTTC
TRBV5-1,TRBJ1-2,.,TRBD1,CASSSHRGQYGYTF,TGCGCCAGCAGCTCCCACAGGGGGCAGTACGGCTACACCTTC
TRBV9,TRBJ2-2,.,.,CASSVGGTGELFF,TGTGCCAGCAGCGTCGGAGGCACCGGGGAGCTGTTTTTT
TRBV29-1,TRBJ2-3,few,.,CSVGQSTDTQYF,TGCAGCGTTGGACAGTCAACAGATACGCAGTATTTT
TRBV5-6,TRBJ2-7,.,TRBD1,CASSRQGGDYEQYF,TGTGCCAGCAGCCGACAGGGTGGGGACTACGAGCAGTACTTC
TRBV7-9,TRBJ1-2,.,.,CARGHNYGYTF,TGTGCCAGGGGGCATAACTATGGCTACACCTTC
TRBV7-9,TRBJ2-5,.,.,CASSLGGQETQYF,TGTGCCAGCAGCTTAGGGGGCCAAGAGACCCAGTACTTC